Below are 32 T cell receptor beta chains sequenced from a single sample in a study of cytomegalovirus exposure and HLA in healthy donors. PCR employed 60 Vbeta and 13 Jbeta primers. Libraries were prepared by immunoSEQ multiplex PCR; TCRdb keeps only in-frame clonotypes and omits some of them. This table holds 85,000 to 90,000 clones, 85% found once. Specimen: PBMCs. Every receptor here comes from a man in his forties in good health and CMV-seropositive.

V and J are TRBV7-9 and TRBJ1-5; 8 bases align to TRBD1. The CDR3 extends over 16 amino acids. Germline V gives CDR1 SEHNR, CDR2 FQNEAQ (reference sequence). Unmatched junction bases numbered 10, after V lost 4 bases and J lost 5 bases. The CDR3 protein is CASSWSDRGRDQPQHF. The CDR3 bases are TGTGCCAGCAGCTGGTCCGACAGGGGTCGGGATCAGCCCCAGCATTTT.

V usage is TRBV15 and J usage is TRBJ2-3; TRBD2 matches at 9 bases. The length of the CDR3 is 16 residues. Germline CDR1 is LNHNV and CDR2 is YYDKDF (reference sequence). J was trimmed by 5 bases and V by 3 bases; bases with no gene match: 9. In DNA form, the CDR3 reads TGTGCCACCAGCAGGACTAGCGGCCCTGAGGTAGATACGCAGTATTTT. Encoded protein: CATSRTSGPEVDTQYF. Filled out from reference TRBV15 and TRBJ2-3, the complete variable domain reads DAMVIQNPRYQVTQFGKPVTLSCSQTLNHNVMYWYQQKSSQAPKLLFHYYDKDFNNEADTPDNFQSRRPNTSFCFLDIRSPGLGDTAMYLCATSRTSGPEVDTQYFGPGTRLTVL.

The chain couples TRBV5-1 to TRBJ2-5; 14 bases match TRBD2. The CDR3 is 16 amino acids. CDR1 SGHRS and CDR2 YFSETQ come from the germline V gene. V was clipped by 4 bases and J by 4 bases; unmatched bases: 6. CDR3 DNA: TGCGCCAGCAGCATTTCGACTAGCGGGGGGGGAGAGACCCAGTACTTC. Its translation is CASSISTSGGGETQYF.

The J gene is TRBJ2-7, the V gene TRBV9; maybe TRBD1 (6 bases). This CDR3 has 15 amino acids. In germline, CDR1 is SGDLS, CDR2 YYNGEE. Trimming shortened V by 0 bases and J by 1 base, and 11 bases separated the two germline ends. Here the CDR3 reads CASSVGQQGSYEQYF. The CDR3 DNA follows: TGTGCCAGCAGCGTAGGACAGCAGGGGTCCTACGAGCAGTACTTC.

The chain combines TRBV30 with TRBJ1-2, with D possibly being TRBD1 (5 bases). The V and J ends lost 5 bases and 2 bases respectively, with 12 bases between them. From germline, CDR1 is GTSNPN and CDR2 SVGIG (reference sequence). The CDR3 is 13 amino acids. CDR3 residues: CAWALEGNYGYTF. The CDR3 nucleotides are TGTGCCTGGGCCCTGGAGGGGAACTATGGCTACACCTTC. The entire variable domain, with the rest obtained from reference TRBV30 and TRBJ1-2, is as follows: SQTIHQWPATLVQPVGSPLSLECTVEGTSNPNLYWYRQAAGRGLQLLFYSVGIGQISSEVPQNLSASRPQDRQFILSSKKLLLSDSGFYLCAWALEGNYGYTFGSGTRLTVV.

The chain uses TRBV9 and TRBJ2-3, with 7 bases identical to TRBD2. CDR1 and CDR2 (germline): SGDLS, YYNGEE. J was trimmed by 0 bases and V by 0 bases; bases with no gene match: 1. The CDR3 covers 15 residues. CDR3 nucleotide sequence: TGTGCCAGCAGCGTAGCTAGCGGTAGCACAGATACGCAGTATTTT. This sequence encodes CASSVASGSTDTQYF.

The chain carries TRBV7-6 and TRBJ2-5, with 7 bases identical to TRBD2. Trimming removed 4 bases from V and 4 bases from J; junction bases left unmatched: 9. This CDR3 is built from 15 residues. From germline, CDR1 is SGHVS and CDR2 FNYEAQ. The CDR3 nucleotides are TGTGCCAGCAGCTCCCTGGCGGGAGTGGCAGAGACCCAGTACTTC. Its protein product is CASSSLAGVAETQYF.

The table lists this clone with a count of one. CDR3 region: CASSLGQGDSYGYTF. The CDR3 nucleotides read TGCGCCAGCAGCCTGGGACAGGGAGATTCCTATGGCTACACCTTC. V usage is TRBV5-1 and J usage is TRBJ1-2, with TRBD1 matching 9 bases. Trimming took 4 bases from V and 4 from J; bases not matched to a gene: 8. Germline CDR1 reads SGHRS; CDR2 reads YFSETQ. The CDR3 covers 15 residues.

The chain carries TRBV28 and TRBJ1-2, with a possible D match to TRBD1 (6 bases). Trimming took 3 bases from V and 4 from J, leaving 15 bases between them. CDR3 length equals 15 residues. Germline V lookup: CDR1 MDHEN, CDR2 SYDVKM. For the CDR3, the DNA is TGTGCCAGCAGTTTGGGCGGGGGGCTTGCCTATGGCTACACCTTC. This codes for CASSLGGGLAYGYTF.

This chain uses TRBV5-6 with TRBJ1-3; TRBD1 might be the D (5 bases). Per germline, CDR1 SGHDT and CDR2 YYEEEE. This CDR3 comprises 12 residues. Trimming took 7 bases from V and 3 from J, leaving 8 bases between them. CDR3: CASRGGGNTIYF. The CDR3 nucleotides are TGTGCCAGCCGGGGGGGTGGAAACACCATATATTTT.

The gene calls are TRBV30 and TRBJ2-1; TRBD2 agrees at 11 bases. The CDR3 sequence is 13 residues long. CDR1 and CDR2 from the germline V gene are GTSNPN and SVGIG (reference sequence). After removal of 4 bases from V and 13 bases from J, the junction contained 9 bases not matched to a gene. The CDR3 here is CAWNLAGGGPQFF. CDR3 sequence (DNA): TGTGCCTGGAATCTAGCGGGGGGCGGCCCACAGTTCTTC.

This chain joins TRBV7-2 and TRBJ2-3, with 8 bases identical to TRBD2. J gave up 2 bases and V 2 bases, and 6 bases lay outside the gene matches. The CDR3 is made up of 16 amino acids. The germline CDR1 and CDR2 sequences are SGHTA and FQGNSA. CDR3 coding DNA: TGTGCCAGCAGCTTACGGCCAGCGGGGGACACAGATACGCAGTATTTT. This codes for CASSLRPAGDTDTQYF. The whole variable domain, remainder taken from reference TRBV7-2 and TRBJ2-3, is GAGVSQSPSNKVTEKGKDVELRCDPISGHTALYWYRQSLGQGLEFLIYFQGNSAPDKSGLPSDRFSAERTGGSVSTLTIQRTQQEDSAVYLCASSLRPAGDTDTQYFGPGTRLTVL.

The gene calls are TRBV19 and TRBJ2-7; 7 nucleotides match TRBD1. CDR1 and CDR2 (germline): LNHDA, SQIVND (reference sequence). The V segment lost 5 bases and the J segment 3 bases; nucleotides outside the gene matches: 7. This CDR3 contains 14 residues. The CDR3: CASSQKGQYYEQYF. CDR3 DNA: TGTGCCAGTAGTCAAAAGGGACAGTACTACGAGCAGTACTTC.

The genes are TRBV7-3 and TRBJ1-3, with 7 nucleotides matching TRBD1. The CDR3 is 16 residues long. The junction had 5 bases not matched to a gene; V was cut back by 3 bases and J by 0 bases. The germline CDR1 and CDR2 sequences are SGHTA and FQGTGA. The CDR3 DNA sequence: TGTGCCAGCAGCTTCGGACAGGCGTTCTCTGGAAACACCATATATTTT. Translation: CASSFGQAFSGNTIYF.

V and J are TRBV6-1 and TRBJ1-2; 7 nucleotides agree with TRBD1. The CDR3 loop spans 12 amino acids. V dropped 5 bases and J dropped 7; count of bases not matched to a gene: 4. Germline CDR1 MNHNS, CDR2 SASEGT. Written as DNA, the CDR3 is TGTGCCAGCAGTAGACAGGGTGCTGGCTACACCTTC. Its translation is CASSRQGAGYTF.

The rearrangement links TRBV29-1 to TRBJ2-2; TRBD1 is a possible D gene (6 bases). V lost 4 bases, J lost 6 bases, and 21 bases lay in between. CDR1 and CDR2 from the germline V gene are SQVTM and ANQGSEA. The CDR3 runs to 16 residues. CDR3 DNA: TGCAGCGTTGTTACACGAGGGGGAATTAAAGCCGGGGAGCTGTTTTTT. Translating gives CSVVTRGGIKAGELFF.

The V call is TRBV19, the J call TRBJ2-7, with TRBD2 identical over 14 bases. CDR3 length equals 15 residues. Germline V lookup: CDR1 LNHDA, CDR2 SQIVND (reference sequence). The trim removed 5 bases at V and 4 bases at J, leaving 4 bases unmatched. CDR3 nucleotides: TGTGCCAGTAGTGCGACTAGCGGGGGGGCATACGAGCAGTACTTC. It encodes CASSATSGGAYEQYF.

V gene TRBV7-8 combines with J gene TRBJ1-5; D remains ambiguous. V was clipped by 5 bases and J by 5 bases, with 7 bases between them. This CDR3 is 12 amino acids long. Germline V gene lookup returns CDR1 SGHVS and CDR2 FQNEAQ. CDR3 nucleotides: TGTGCCAGCAGCCCACGGGATCAGCCCCAGCATTTT. Its protein product is CASSPRDQPQHF.

The genes are TRBV27 and TRBJ2-4; 9 bases agree with TRBD1. CDR3 size: 13 residues. V was clipped by 5 bases and J by 9 bases; unmatched bases: 5. The germline V gene encodes CDR1 MNHEY and CDR2 SMNVEV (reference sequence). In nucleotides, the CDR3 is TGTGCCAGCAGTCGGGGACAGGGTGGCATTCAGTACTTC. This encodes CASSRGQGGIQYF.

The chain joins TRBV19 to TRBJ1-2, with TRBD1 matching 7 bases. The CDR3 spans 15 residues. CDR1 and CDR2 (germline): LNHDA, SQIVND (reference sequence). V shed 5 bases, J shed 4 bases, and the junction held 10 bases outside the gene matches. The CDR3 region has the DNA TGTGCCAGTAGTCCCGGAAGAGGGGGCGGCTATGGCTACACCTTC. As protein: CASSPGRGGGYGYTF.

This chain connects TRBV29-1 to TRBJ2-7; the match to TRBD2 covers 12 bases. V lost 7 bases to trimming and J lost 3 bases; unmatched junction nucleotides: 7. The CDR3 length is 14 residues. Germline lookup yields CDR1 SQVTM and CDR2 ANQGSEA. The CDR3 nucleotides read TGCAGCGCCAAGACTAGCGGGAGTGTCTACGAGCAGTACTTC. Amino acids: CSAKTSGSVYEQYF.

The chain recombines TRBV29-1 with TRBJ1-1; TRBD1 is a possible D gene (5 bases). The germline V gene encodes CDR1 SQVTM and CDR2 ANQGSEA. This CDR3 is 14 amino acids long. The V gene lost 1 base and the J gene lost 0 bases, with 9 bases spanning the gap. The CDR3 reads CSVEVRQLNTEAFF. The CDR3 nucleotides are TGCAGCGTTGAAGTGCGACAGCTGAACACTGAAGCTTTCTTT. The entire variable domain, with the rest obtained from reference TRBV29-1 and TRBJ1-1, is as follows: SAVISQKPSRDICQRGTSLTIQCQVDSQVTMMFWYRQQPGQSLTLIATANQGSEATYESGFVIDKFPISRPNLTFSTLTVSNMSPEDSSIYLCSVEVRQLNTEAFFGQGTRLTVV.

The chain joins TRBV19 to TRBJ2-2, with unresolved D. The CDR3 is 15 amino acids. Trimming removed 3 bases from V and 5 bases from J, with 13 bases in between. Germline V lookup: CDR1 LNHDA, CDR2 SQIVND (reference sequence). CDR3 DNA sequence: TGTGCCAGTAGTATCCATAACAGCCGTACCGGGGAGCTGTTTTTT. As protein: CASSIHNSRTGELFF.

This chain uses TRBV2 with TRBJ2-3; no clear D gene. The V end was cut by 10 bases, the J end by 1 base, with 9 bases between. Per germline, CDR1 SNHLY and CDR2 FYNNEI. The CDR3 totals 12 residues. The chain's CDR3 is CATFRGTDTQYF. CDR3 bases: TGTGCCACCTTTCGGGGCACAGATACGCAGTATTTT.

The J gene is TRBJ1-6, the V gene TRBV5-1; no clear D. Germline V gene lookup returns CDR1 SGHRS and CDR2 YFSETQ. The CDR3 consists of 13 residues. Trimming took 4 bases from V and 7 from J, leaving 9 bases between them. CDR3 region: CASSQDSNSPLHF. The CDR3 bases are TGCGCCAGCAGCCAAGATAGCAATTCACCCCTCCACTTT.

The chain is built from TRBV28 and TRBJ2-1; D gene ambiguous. Trimming pared 4 bases from V and 9 bases from J, leaving 16 bases between. The CDR3 contains 14 residues. Germline values: CDR1 MDHEN, CDR2 SYDVKM. In nucleotides, the CDR3 is TGTGCCAGCAGTTATTCAGCGATTGTTTCTGAGCAGTTCTTC. Encoded protein: CASSYSAIVSEQFF.

The chain employs TRBV9 and TRBJ1-2; 9 bases align to TRBD1. V trimming: 3 bases; J trimming: 6 bases; junction bases outside the gene matches: 9. The CDR3 has 15 residues. Germline V gene lookup returns CDR1 SGDLS and CDR2 YYNGEE. The CDR3 loop reads CASSGDGDRVNGYTF. CDR3 sequence (DNA): TGTGCCAGCAGCGGAGACGGGGACAGGGTGAATGGCTACACCTTC.

DNA of the CDR3: TGTGCCAGCACCAGGGACAGGGTGGGAAAGACCCAGTACTTC. It is translated as CASTRDRVGKTQYF. This chain connects TRBV6-5 to TRBJ2-5, with TRBD1 identical over 9 bases. The CDR3 covers 14 residues. Germline V lookup: CDR1 MNHEY, CDR2 SVGAGI. Trimming cost V 7 bases and J 6 bases; bases outside gene matches: 9.

The gene calls are TRBV19 and TRBJ2-1; the match to TRBD2 covers 11 bases. CDR1 is LNHDA and CDR2 is SQIVND in the germline V gene (reference sequence). V shed 9 bases, J shed 4 bases, and the junction held 5 bases outside the gene matches. The CDR3 loop spans 14 amino acids. Here the CDR3 reads CASKTSGIYNEQFF. CDR3 nucleotide sequence: TGTGCCAGCAAGACTAGCGGGATTTACAATGAGCAGTTCTTC.

The V call is TRBV28, the J call TRBJ2-6; D is undetermined. The CDR3 is made up of 15 amino acids. V was shortened by 5 bases and J by 0 bases, with 8 bases between the two germline ends. Germline-derived CDR1 and CDR2 are MDHEN and SYDVKM. The CDR3 DNA reads as TGTGCCAGCAGTACGGGTTCCTCTGGGGCCAACGTCCTGACTTTC. Its translation: CASSTGSSGANVLTF.

The J gene is TRBJ2-6, the V gene TRBV5-8, with no clear D. This CDR3 region has 16 residues. The V end lost 4 bases, the J end lost 0 bases, and 11 bases lay between the germline ends. Per the germline V gene, CDR1 is SGHTS and CDR2 is YDEGEE. DNA for the CDR3: TGTGCCAGCAGCCGACAAACAGTCTCTGGGGCCAACGTCCTGACTTTC. Translating it yields CASSRQTVSGANVLTF.

The CDR3 DNA reads as TGTGCCAGTAGTATAGGGACAGTCAATCAGCCCCAGCATTTT. Residues: CASSIGTVNQPQHF. The chain combines TRBV19 with TRBJ1-5; TRBD1 might be the D (6 bases). The V gene's germline CDR1 is LNHDA and CDR2 SQIVND (reference sequence). Trimming took off 1 base at V and 3 bases at J, with 7 bases between the two ends. The CDR3 length is 14 residues.